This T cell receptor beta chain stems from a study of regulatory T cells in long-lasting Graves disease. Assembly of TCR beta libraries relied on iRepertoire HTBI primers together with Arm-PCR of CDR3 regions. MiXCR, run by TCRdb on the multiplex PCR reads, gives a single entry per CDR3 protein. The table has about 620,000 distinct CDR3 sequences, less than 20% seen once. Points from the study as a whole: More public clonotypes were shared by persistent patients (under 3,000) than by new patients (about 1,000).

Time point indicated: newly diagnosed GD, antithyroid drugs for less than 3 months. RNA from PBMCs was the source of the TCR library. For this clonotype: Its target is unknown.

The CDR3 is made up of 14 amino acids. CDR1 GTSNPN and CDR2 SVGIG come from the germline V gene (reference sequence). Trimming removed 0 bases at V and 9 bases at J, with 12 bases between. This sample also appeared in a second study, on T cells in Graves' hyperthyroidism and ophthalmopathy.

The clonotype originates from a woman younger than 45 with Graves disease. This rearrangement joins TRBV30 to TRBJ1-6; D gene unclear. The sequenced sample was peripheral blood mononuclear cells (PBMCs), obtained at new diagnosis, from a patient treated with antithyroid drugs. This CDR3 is CAWSVGQAGSPLHF. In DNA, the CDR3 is TGTGCCTGGAGTGTCGGGCAAGCCGGTTCACCCCTCCACTTT.